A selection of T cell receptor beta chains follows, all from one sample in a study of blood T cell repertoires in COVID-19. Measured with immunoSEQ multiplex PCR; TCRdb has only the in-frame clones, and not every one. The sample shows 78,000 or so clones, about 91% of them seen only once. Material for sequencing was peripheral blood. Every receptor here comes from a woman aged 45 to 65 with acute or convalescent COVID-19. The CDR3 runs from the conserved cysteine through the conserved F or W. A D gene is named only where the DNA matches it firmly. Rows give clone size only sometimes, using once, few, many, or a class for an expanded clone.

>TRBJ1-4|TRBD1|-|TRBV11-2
CASSFSTGGFEKLFF
TGTGCCAGCAGCTTTTCGACAGGGGGTTTTGAAAAACTGTTTTTT
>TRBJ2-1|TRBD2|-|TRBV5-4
CASSLEPAGGRNEQFF
TGTGCCAGCAGCTTGGAGCCAGCGGGGGGCAGGAATGAGCAGTTCTTC
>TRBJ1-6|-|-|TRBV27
CASTSSQGYNSPLHF
TGTGCCAGCACCAGCTCACAGGGCTATAATTCACCCCTCCACTTT
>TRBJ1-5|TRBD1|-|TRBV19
CASSFGQGTNQPQHF
TGTGCCAGTAGTTTTGGACAGGGCACCAATCAGCCCCAGCATTTT
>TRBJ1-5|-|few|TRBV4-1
CASSQDPRANQPQHF
TGCGCCAGCAGCCAAGACCCCCGAGCCAATCAGCCCCAGCATTTT
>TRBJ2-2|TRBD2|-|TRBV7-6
CASSLGSGRSTGELFF
TGTGCCAGCAGCTTGGGAAGCGGGAGGAGCACCGGGGAGCTGTTTTTT
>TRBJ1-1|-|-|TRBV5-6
CASSSRGRNTEAFF
TGTGCCAGCAGCTCTCGAGGGAGAAACACTGAAGCTTTCTTT
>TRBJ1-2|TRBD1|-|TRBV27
CASSLGTAYGYTF
TGTGCCAGCAGTTTAGGGACAGCCTATGGCTACACCTTC
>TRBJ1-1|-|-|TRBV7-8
CASSLVRRDWGLNTEAFF
TGTGCCAGCAGCTTAGTTAGGAGGGATTGGGGTCTGAACACTGAAGCTTTCTTT
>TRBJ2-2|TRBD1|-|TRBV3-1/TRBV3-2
CASSQVMGRGPGELFF
TGTGCCAGCAGCCAAGTGATGGGCAGGGGGCCGGGGGAGCTGTTTTTT
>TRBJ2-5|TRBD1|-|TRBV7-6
CASSPSPGQNYQETQYF
TGTGCCAGCAGCCCCTCGCCGGGACAGAATTACCAAGAGACCCAGTACTTC
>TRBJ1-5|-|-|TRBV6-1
CASSDGLGGAQHF
TGTGCCAGCAGTGATGGGTTGGGGGGGGCCCAGCATTTT
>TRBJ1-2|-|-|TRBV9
CASSVEGSYGYTF
TGTGCCAGCAGCGTAGAAGGGAGCTATGGCTACACCTTC
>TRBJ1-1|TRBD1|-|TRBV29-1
CSVQGGDRGRMNTEAFF
TGCAGCGTTCAGGGGGGAGACAGGGGTCGGATGAACACTGAAGCTTTCTTT
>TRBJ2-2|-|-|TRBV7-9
CASSLWGRVTGELFF
TGTGCCAGCAGCTTGTGGGGGCGAGTCACCGGGGAGCTGTTTTTT
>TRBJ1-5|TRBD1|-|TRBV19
CASSIATGANQPQHF
TGTGCCAGTAGTATAGCAACAGGGGCGAATCAGCCCCAGCATTTT
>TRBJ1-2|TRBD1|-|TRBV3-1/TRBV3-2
CASSQQGGTGGGYTF
TGTGCCAGCAGCCAACAGGGCGGGACAGGGGGCGGCTACACCTTC
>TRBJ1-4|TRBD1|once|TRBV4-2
CASSQELGQGVGIGEKLFF
TGTGCCAGCAGCCAAGAATTGGGACAGGGAGTGGGTATCGGTGAAAAACTGTTTTTT
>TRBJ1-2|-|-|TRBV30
CAWSVRVGGSDGYTF
TGTGCCTGGAGTGTAAGGGTGGGGGGATCCGATGGCTACACCTTC
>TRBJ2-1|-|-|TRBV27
CASSLRGLRGNEQFF
TGTGCCAGCAGCCTCAGGGGCCTGCGCGGCAATGAGCAGTTCTTC
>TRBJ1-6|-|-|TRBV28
CASSSSNSPLHF
TGTGCCAGTTCCAGTTCTAATTCACCCCTCCACTTT
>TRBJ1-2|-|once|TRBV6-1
CASSEDAGIYGYTF
TGTGCCAGCAGTGAAGACGCAGGGATCTATGGCTACACCTTC
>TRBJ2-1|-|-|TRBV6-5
CASRRDSTYNEQFF
TGTGCCAGCAGGCGGGACAGCACCTACAATGAGCAGTTCTTC
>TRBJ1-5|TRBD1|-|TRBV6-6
CASSYPRTGDQPQHF
TGTGCCAGCAGTTATCCAAGGACAGGGGATCAGCCCCAGCATTTT
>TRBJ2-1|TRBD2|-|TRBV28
CASRPSGSVYNEQFF
TGTGCCAGCAGGCCTAGCGGGAGTGTCTACAATGAGCAGTTCTTC
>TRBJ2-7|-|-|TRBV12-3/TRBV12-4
CASSRTGYEQYF
TGTGCCAGCAGCCGGACTGGCTACGAGCAGTACTTC
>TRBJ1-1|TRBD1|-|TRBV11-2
CASSRRTGILRTEAFF
TGTGCCAGCAGCCGGAGGACAGGGATTTTAAGGACTGAAGCTTTCTTT
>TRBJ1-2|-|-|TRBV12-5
CASGPRDIYGYTF
TGTGCTAGTGGTCCTCGGGATATCTATGGCTACACCTTC
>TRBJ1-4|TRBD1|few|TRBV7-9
CASSPGQGGEKLFF
TGTGCCAGCAGCCCGGGACAGGGAGGCGAAAAACTGTTTTTT